This record looks at one T cell receptor beta chain sequence and its context. These data belong to a study of cytomegalovirus exposure and HLA in healthy donors. Both 60 Vbeta primers and 13 Jbeta primers went into the PCR. Method: immunoSEQ multiplex PCR; TCRdb's copy keeps in-frame clones and lacks some. This listing includes approximately 120,000 clones. Input material: PBMCs. The sequence derives from a man between 18 and 35 years old in good health and CMV-seronegative.

CDR3 in DNA: TGTGCCAGCAGTGAAGCGCTTCCGTTCCGGGGTACAACCTACGAGCAGTACTTC. This codes for CASSEALPFRGTTYEQYF. The chain combines TRBV2 with TRBJ2-7, with D possibly matching TRBD2 (5 bases). Trimming pared 0 bases from V and 2 bases from J, leaving 20 bases between. This CDR3 has 18 amino acids. Germline V gene lookup returns CDR1 SNHLY and CDR2 FYNNEI.